Following are 27 T cell receptor beta chains from one sample sequenced in a study of blood T cells in healthy people across ages. A second 7 to 11 cycle PCR used barcoded and J-beta primers. Each CDR3 protein is one row after TCRdb ran MiXCR on the 5' RACE reads. The sample lists about 1.1 million distinct CDR3 sequences; approximately 38% were seen once. Sequences were obtained from blood. All receptors come from a man in his late teens or twenties in good health.

DNA of the CDR3: TGTGCCAGCAGCTTAATGGCAGCTAGCGGGGGGCTGAGCTCCTACAATGAGCAGTTCTTC. Translating it yields CASSLMAASGGLSSYNEQFF. This sequence joins TRBV7-9 and TRBJ2-1; 11 bases agree with TRBD2. CDR1 is SEHNR, CDR2 FQNEAQ, per germline (reference sequence). CDR3 length: 20 amino acids. With 2 bases clipped from V and 0 bases from J, the junction kept 12 bases outside the gene matches.

This chain joins TRBV12-3 or TRBV12-4 and TRBJ2-3, with D possibly being TRBD1 (5 bases). Trimming cost V 5 bases and J 14 bases, with 20 bases left between them. This CDR3 is built from 13 residues. The CDR3 sequence is CASSATPLGQTYF. The CDR3 nucleotides are TGTGCCAGCAGTGCAACCCCCTTGGGGCAGACGTATTTT.

On this clonotype: One junction end does not reproduce the germline sequence, and a read error may be involved. This chain uses TRBV6-5 with TRBJ1-2; D remains ambiguous. CDR1 and CDR2 from the germline V gene are MNHEY and SVGAGI. The CDR3 runs 11 residues. CDR3 protein: CAGSSRSGYTF. CDR3 DNA: TGTGCCGGCAGTTCCCGGTCTGGCTACACCTTC.

This clonotype was seen only a few times. The chain employs TRBV7-2 and TRBJ1-1; possible D gene TRBD1, 6 bases. The V gene lost 0 bases and the J gene lost 3 bases, with 8 bases spanning the gap. The germline CDR1 and CDR2 sequences are SGHTA and FQGNSA. This CDR3 contains 14 residues. The CDR3 region has the DNA TGTGCCAGCAGCTTAGCGCGGGGGCACACTGAAGCTTTCTTT. Its translation: CASSLARGHTEAFF.

The chain combines TRBV7-9 with TRBJ2-7; 9 positions match TRBD2. CDR1 is SEHNR and CDR2 is FQNEAQ in the germline V gene (reference sequence). This CDR3 region has 13 residues. J lost 12 bases, V lost 4 bases, and 10 bases had no gene match. CDR3 sequence: CASSSIELAGLYF. The CDR3 DNA reads as TGTGCCAGCAGCTCGATTGAACTAGCGGGTCTGTACTTC.

The genes are TRBV10-3 and TRBJ2-3, with TRBD1 as a possible D gene (6 bases). V was trimmed by 6 bases and J by 3 bases, leaving 10 bases between them. This CDR3 spans 13 amino acids. Germline V lookup: CDR1 ENHRY, CDR2 SYGVKD. In nucleotides, the CDR3 is TGTGCCATCAGGGACAGTACGACAGATACGCAGTATTTT. This translates into CAIRDSTTDTQYF.

The chain links TRBV27 to TRBJ1-1, with 9 positions matching TRBD1. CDR1 is MNHEY and CDR2 is SMNVEV in the germline V gene (reference sequence). The CDR3 extends over 15 amino acids. V was pared by 5 bases and J by 1 base, with 5 bases of the junction left unmatched. The CDR3 sequence is CASSLQGARNTEAFF. The CDR3 nucleotides read TGTGCCAGCAGTCTACAGGGGGCGCGGAACACTGAAGCTTTCTTT.

The V gene is TRBV5-4, the J gene TRBJ1-1; 7 bases fit TRBD1. The CDR3 runs to 16 residues. Trimming at V came to 0 bases and at J to 7 bases, leaving 12 bases not matched to a gene. Looked up from germline, CDR1 is SGHNT and CDR2 is YYREEE (reference sequence). The CDR3 nucleotides read TGTGCCAGCAGCTTGGCCAACGACAGGGCAAAAATTGAAGCTTTCTTT. Translating it yields CASSLANDRAKIEAFF.

This sequence joins TRBV20-1 and TRBJ1-1; a possible D gene is TRBD1 (5 bases). Germline loops: CDR1 DFQATT, CDR2 SNEGSKA (reference sequence). This CDR3 has 14 residues. With 6 bases removed from V and 1 base from J, the gap between germline ends came to 15 bases. CDR3 bases: TGCAGTGCGCCTAGGGAGGGGTCGAACACTGAAGCTTTCTTT. Its protein product is CSAPREGSNTEAFF.

DNA for the CDR3: TGTGCCAGCAGCTTGGTTATGGAGACCCAGTACTTC. It specifies CASSLVMETQYF. The rearrangement links TRBV7-9 to TRBJ2-7, with unresolved D. TRBJ2-5 matches the DNA end more closely, so the J call is doubtful. The CDR3 is 12 amino acids. Germline lookup yields CDR1 SEHNR and CDR2 FQNEAQ (reference sequence).

The chain recombines TRBV12-3 or TRBV12-4 with TRBJ1-5, with no clear D. V was clipped by 5 bases and J by 9 bases, with 14 bases between them. The CDR3 has 13 residues. The CDR3 is CASSPGPYTPQHF. The DNA of the CDR3 is TGTGCCAGCAGTCCCGGGCCATATACGCCCCAGCATTTT.

V gene TRBV3-1 combines with J gene TRBJ1-5; D might be TRBD1 (6 bases). Germline lookup yields CDR1 LGHDT and CDR2 YNNKEL (reference sequence). The CDR3 has 14 residues. The germline V and J ends were trimmed by 4 bases and 7 bases, with 14 bases remaining between them. CDR3 in DNA: TGTGCCAGCAGCCCCGTTGGGGGCGGCCAGCCCCAGCATTTT. This encodes CASSPVGGGQPQHF.

This chain links TRBV12-3 or TRBV12-4 with TRBJ2-1, with D possibly TRBD1 on 6 matching bases. The CDR3 runs 14 residues. V was cut by 5 bases and J by 10 bases, with 18 bases left in between. The CDR3 DNA is TGTGCCAGCAGTCCCACAGGGCCTTCCTACGAGCAGTTCTTC. This codes for CASSPTGPSYEQFF.

The DNA for the CDR3 is TGTGCCAGCAGTGAATATAGGGCAGGGGATGATGGCTACACCTTC. Protein sequence: CASSEYRAGDDGYTF. V is TRBV25-1 and J is TRBJ1-2; perhaps TRBD1 as D (6 bases). The CDR3 contains 15 residues. From germline, CDR1 is MGHDK and CDR2 SYGVNS. Trimming stripped 0 bases from V and 6 bases from J, with 14 bases between.

The genes are TRBV5-1 and TRBJ1-1, with TRBD1 as a possible D gene (6 bases). This CDR3 is 14 amino acids long. The germline V gene has CDR1 SGHRS and CDR2 YFSETQ. V shed 4 bases and J shed 3 bases, with 13 bases lying between them. Here the CDR3 reads CASSGDRTYTEAFF. CDR3 DNA: TGCGCCAGCAGCGGAGACAGGACCTACACTGAAGCTTTCTTT.

This clonotype was seen only a few times. CDR3 sequence reads: CASSLAAGVANEQFF. CDR3 coding DNA: TGCGCCAGCAGCCTAGCAGCGGGAGTTGCCAATGAGCAGTTCTTC. J is TRBJ2-1 and V is TRBV5-1; 8 bases align to TRBD2. Losses at the gene ends were 4 bases for V and 6 bases for J; bases not matched to a gene: 9. This CDR3 region has 15 residues. Germline V gene lookup returns CDR1 SGHRS and CDR2 YFSETQ.

This clonotype showed up many times. The chain links TRBV7-8 to TRBJ2-7; perhaps D is TRBD1 or TRBD2 (5 bases each). Germline V lookup: CDR1 SGHVS, CDR2 FQNEAQ. Trimming left V 1 base short and J 2 bases short, with 9 bases between. The CDR3 has 14 amino acids. For the CDR3, the DNA is TGTGCCAGCAGCTTAGGGGGGTTGGCCTACGAGCAGTACTTC. Translation: CASSLGGLAYEQYF.

DNA for the CDR3: TGTGCCAGCATTTTAACGCATCTGGACAGGCGAATCACTGAAGCTTTCTTT. It encodes CASILTHLDRRITEAFF. J is TRBJ1-1 and V is TRBV6-6; 7 bases are a match to TRBD1. This CDR3 comprises 17 residues. Germline V gives CDR1 MNHNY, CDR2 SVGAGI (reference sequence). Trimming took 7 bases from V and 4 from J; bases not matched to a gene: 18.

Regarding this clonotype: Germline is not matched at one junction end, which may reflect a read error. This chain joins TRBV5-6 and TRBJ2-3; perhaps TRBD2 as D (5 bases). This CDR3 has 11 amino acids. Germline CDR1 is SGHDT and CDR2 is YYEEEE. The CDR3 bases are TGTGCCTGCAGCTCGGGGATTACGCAGTATTTT. Its protein is CACSSGITQYF.

The chain joins TRBV11-2 to TRBJ2-4; D possibly uses TRBD1 or TRBD2 (5 bases each). Between the trimmed V and J ends, which lost 5 bases and 2 bases, there was a span of 19 bases. This CDR3 is 17 amino acids long. The germline gives CDR1 SGHAT, CDR2 FQNNGV. In DNA form, the CDR3 reads TGTGCCAGCAGCCCCCTCCGGGGCTATGTGACCAAAAACATTCAGTACTTC. Protein: CASSPLRGYVTKNIQYF. Full variable domain (missing parts from reference TRBV11-2 and TRBJ2-4): EAGVAQSPRYKIIEKRQSVAFWCNPISGHATLYWYQQILGQGPKLLIQFQNNGVVDDSQLPKDRFSAERLKGVDSTLKIQPAKLEDSAVYLCASSPLRGYVTKNIQYFGAGTRLSVL.

The rearrangement joins TRBV20-1 to TRBJ1-5, with 9 nucleotides matching TRBD1. Germline V CDR1 and CDR2: DFQATT, SNEGSKA (reference sequence). This CDR3 region has 16 residues. With V trimmed by 5 bases and J by 3 bases, 11 bases remained unmatched. This chain's CDR3 is CSALGAGQGFNQPQHF. The DNA for the CDR3 is TGCAGTGCTCTTGGGGCGGGACAGGGATTCAATCAGCCCCAGCATTTT.

The chain uses TRBV9 and TRBJ2-7, with D unclear. The CDR3 spans 14 residues. CDR1 SGDLS and CDR2 YYNGEE come from the germline V gene. Trimming removed 0 bases from V and 0 bases from J, with 7 bases in between. CDR3 amino acids: CASSVVPVSYEQYF. The CDR3 coding sequence is TGTGCCAGCAGCGTAGTTCCCGTCTCCTACGAGCAGTACTTC.

This clonotype was found a few times. The chain uses TRBV10-3 and TRBJ1-5, with D possibly matching TRBD1 (5 bases). Germline CDR1 ENHRY, CDR2 SYGVKD. The CDR3 spans 13 residues. Between the trimmed V and J ends, which lost 6 bases and 4 bases, there was a span of 10 bases. CDR3 loop: CAIRGDGNQPQHF. Here the CDR3 DNA reads TGTGCCATCAGGGGGGACGGGAATCAGCCCCAGCATTTT.

In its sample, this clonotype was seen many times. J is TRBJ2-1 and V is TRBV7-2; 13 nucleotides line up with TRBD2. The CDR3 extends over 16 amino acids. V lost 1 base and J lost 4; bases outside the gene matches: 1. CDR1 is SGHTA, CDR2 FQGNSA, per germline. The CDR3 DNA reads as TGTGCCAGCAGCTTAGGGGGACTAGCGGGGTACAATGAGCAGTTCTTC. This gives the protein CASSLGGLAGYNEQFF.

The V and J genes are TRBV14 and TRBJ2-5, with 10 bases identical to TRBD1. Germline V lookup: CDR1 SGHDN, CDR2 FVKESK. CDR3 length: 18 residues. Unmatched junction bases numbered 14, after V lost 1 base and J lost 6 bases. In DNA form, the CDR3 reads TGTGCCAGCAGCCAAGGGCGCTTCCGGGACAGGGGACGAAAGACCCAGTACTTC. Translating gives CASSQGRFRDRGRKTQYF.

The V gene is TRBV12-3 or TRBV12-4, the J gene TRBJ1-2; possibly TRBD1 for D (5 bases). This CDR3 is built from 17 residues. Trimming shortened V by 5 bases and J by 0 bases, and 19 bases separated the two germline ends. Here the CDR3 DNA reads TGTGCCAGCAGTCCACCCCCCCGGACATATTCTAACTATGGCTACACCTTC. It translates to CASSPPPRTYSNYGYTF.

The V gene is TRBV2, the J gene TRBJ2-2; D remains ambiguous. Germline lookup yields CDR1 SNHLY and CDR2 FYNNEI. The CDR3 has 13 residues. Trimming left V 9 bases short and J 4 bases short, with 12 bases between. CDR3 sequence (DNA): TGTGCCAGTCGAATTGAGTTCACCGGGGAGCTGTTTTTT. Protein product: CASRIEFTGELFF.